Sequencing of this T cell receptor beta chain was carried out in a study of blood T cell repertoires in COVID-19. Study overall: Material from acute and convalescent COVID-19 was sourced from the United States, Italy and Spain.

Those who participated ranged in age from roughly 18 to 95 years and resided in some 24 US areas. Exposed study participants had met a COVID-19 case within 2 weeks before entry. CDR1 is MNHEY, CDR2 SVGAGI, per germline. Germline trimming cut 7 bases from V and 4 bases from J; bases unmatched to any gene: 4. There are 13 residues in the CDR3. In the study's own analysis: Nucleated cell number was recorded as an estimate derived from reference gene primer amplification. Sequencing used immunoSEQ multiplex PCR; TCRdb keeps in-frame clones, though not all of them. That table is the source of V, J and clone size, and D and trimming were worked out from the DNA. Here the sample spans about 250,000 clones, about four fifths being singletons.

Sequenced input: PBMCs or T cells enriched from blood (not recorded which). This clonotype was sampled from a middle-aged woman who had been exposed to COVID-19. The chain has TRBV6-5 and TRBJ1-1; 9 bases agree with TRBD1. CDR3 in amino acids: CASITGGGTEAFF. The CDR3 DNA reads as TGTGCCAGCATCACAGGGGGCGGCACTGAAGCTTTCTTT.